The 30 T cell receptor beta chains below all came from one sample that was sequenced in a study of neoadjuvant anti-PD-1 for oral cavity cancer. Here immunoSEQ multiplex PCR was the method, and the copy in TCRdb shows in-frame clones only, minus some. Seen here are approximately 74,000 clones, roughly four fifths observed once, and the top ten hold approximately 3.4%. The specimen comprised PBMCs, sampled before nivolumab (anti-PD-1) treatment. The receptors shown here come from a person aged 40 to 85 with oral cavity squamous cell carcinoma.

This chain connects TRBV5-8 to TRBJ2-5; D might be TRBD1 (6 bases). V lost 3 bases, J lost 2 bases, and 8 bases lay in between. Germline CDR1 and CDR2: SGHTS and YDEGEE. The CDR3 length is 13 residues. Written as DNA, the CDR3 is TGTGCCAGCAGCTCCGGACAGCAAGAGACCCAGTACTTC. Its translation: CASSSGQQETQYF.

V is TRBV11-1 and J is TRBJ2-1; D possibly matches TRBD1 or TRBD2 (5 bases each). V was trimmed by 2 bases and J by 0 bases, leaving 8 bases between them. CDR1 and CDR2 from the germline V gene are SGHAT and FQDESV (reference sequence). This CDR3 has 15 residues. The CDR3 protein is CASSLRDLSYNEQFF. The DNA of the CDR3 is TGTGCCAGCAGCTTACGGGACCTCTCCTACAATGAGCAGTTCTTC.

The chain uses TRBV5-4 and TRBJ2-5; 7 positions match TRBD1. The CDR3 loop spans 18 amino acids. CDR1 is SGHNT and CDR2 is YYREEE in the germline V gene (reference sequence). V lost 0 bases and J lost 5; bases outside the gene matches: 16. The CDR3 sequence is CASSLGDSYGRVVETQYF. The CDR3 DNA reads as TGTGCCAGCAGCTTGGGGGACAGCTACGGCCGAGTGGTCGAGACCCAGTACTTC.

This clone turned up a few times. This chain joins TRBV28 and TRBJ2-7; the match to TRBD1 covers 10 bases. The CDR3 is 16 amino acids. Germline V lookup: CDR1 MDHEN, CDR2 SYDVKM. Trimming cost V 6 bases and J 4 bases; bases outside gene matches: 12. CDR3 in DNA: TGTGCCAGCAGCTACCCGTTTGGGACAGGGGAATACGAGCAGTACTTC. It specifies CASSYPFGTGEYEQYF.

V usage is TRBV9 and J usage is TRBJ2-5; D is possibly TRBD1 or TRBD2 (5 bases each). Deletions cut 4 bases from V and 1 base from J, with 14 bases between. The germline CDR1 and CDR2 sequences are SGDLS and YYNGEE. This CDR3 contains 15 residues. The DNA for the CDR3 is TGTGCCAGCAGCTCACGCTGGGGGTTCCAAGAGACCCAGTACTTC. It specifies CASSSRWGFQETQYF.

The chain uses TRBV27 and TRBJ2-7, with D possibly TRBD1 on 6 matching bases. Germline V CDR1 and CDR2: MNHEY, SMNVEV (reference sequence). V was pared by 4 bases and J by 1 base, with 11 bases between. This CDR3 comprises 14 residues. In DNA form, the CDR3 reads TGTGCCAGCAGTTCGACAGGTCCTTCCTACGAGCAGTACTTC. This gives the protein CASSSTGPSYEQYF.

This chain links TRBV7-2 with TRBJ1-1; TRBD1 might be the D (6 bases). This CDR3 comprises 12 residues. Trimming took 4 bases from V and 11 from J, leaving 14 bases between them. CDR1 and CDR2 (germline): SGHTA, FQGNSA. CDR3 nucleotides: TGTGCCAGCAGCTCCAACAGGGAAGGGGCTTTCTTT. This gives the protein CASSSNREGAFF.

The chain joins TRBV9 to TRBJ1-1; TRBD1 might be the D (5 bases). Per the germline V gene, CDR1 is SGDLS and CDR2 is YYNGEE. The CDR3 is 14 amino acids. Trimming removed 4 bases at V and 1 base at J, with 11 bases between. DNA of the CDR3: TGTGCCAGCAGCCCTACAGGTGAGAACACTGAAGCTTTCTTT. The encoded protein is CASSPTGENTEAFF.

V usage is TRBV6-1 and J usage is TRBJ2-7, with TRBD1 matching 8 bases. Germline V CDR1 and CDR2: MNHNS, SASEGT. J gave up 0 bases and V 2 bases, and 12 bases lay outside the gene matches. The CDR3 has 18 amino acids. CDR3 nucleotide sequence: TGTGCCAGCAGTGAATCCTTCTCAGGGGGCGACGGCTCCTACGAGCAGTACTTC. This sequence encodes CASSESFSGGDGSYEQYF.

This sequence joins TRBV30 and TRBJ2-7; 8 bases match TRBD1. This CDR3 region has 14 residues. V gave up 2 bases and J gave up 3 bases; unmatched junction bases: 6. CDR1 and CDR2 (germline): GTSNPN, SVGIG (reference sequence). CDR3 sequence: CAWSSWTGNYEQYF. In DNA form, the CDR3 reads TGTGCCTGGAGTTCCTGGACAGGGAACTACGAGCAGTACTTC.

The chain carries TRBV5-4 and TRBJ2-5; 7 bases agree with TRBD1. CDR1 is SGHNT, CDR2 YYREEE, per germline (reference sequence). The CDR3 totals 15 residues. J lost 0 bases, V lost 7 bases, and 9 bases had no gene match. CDR3 sequence reads: CASSEPGQNQETQYF. In DNA, the CDR3 is TGTGCCAGCTCTGAGCCGGGACAGAACCAAGAGACCCAGTACTTC.

The chain uses TRBV6-1 and TRBJ1-2; no clear D. Germline CDR1 MNHNS, CDR2 SASEGT. Trimming shortened V by 3 bases and J by 1 base, and 6 bases separated the two germline ends. The CDR3 totals 13 residues. The CDR3 DNA sequence: TGTGCCAGCAGTGAGCGGGGTAACTATGGCTACACCTTC. Translated, it gives CASSERGNYGYTF.

This sequence joins TRBV7-3 and TRBJ2-2, with D maybe TRBD1 (6 bases). The germline V gene has CDR1 SGHTA and CDR2 FQGTGA. The CDR3 runs to 15 residues. Trimming left V 5 bases short and J 8 bases short, with 18 bases between. This chain's CDR3 is CASSDKSGHSGELFF. CDR3 sequence (DNA): TGTGCCAGCAGCGATAAGTCGGGACACTCTGGGGAGCTGTTTTTT.

The rearrangement joins TRBV6-5 to TRBJ1-3; 7 nucleotides line up with TRBD1. Germline V gene data show CDR1 as MNHEY and CDR2 as SVGAGI. The CDR3 spans 14 residues. V gave up 6 bases and J gave up 0 bases; unmatched junction bases: 2. CDR3 bases: TGTGCCAGCAGACAGGGGACCTCTGGAAACACCATATATTTT. Residues: CASRQGTSGNTIYF.

In its sample, this clone was seen once. The chain couples TRBV6-1 to TRBJ2-7; D remains unclear. CDR1 is MNHNS and CDR2 is SASEGT in the germline V gene. V was clipped by 3 bases and J by 2 bases, with 5 bases between them. This CDR3 has 12 amino acids. Here the CDR3 reads CASSEGTYEQYF. Here the CDR3 DNA reads TGTGCCAGCAGTGAGGGGACCTACGAGCAGTACTTC.

The CDR3, as DNA: TGTGCCTGGAGTGTCTCGACCTACGAGCAGTACTTC. Encoded protein: CAWSVSTYEQYF. The chain carries TRBV30 and TRBJ2-7; D is ambiguous. Germline values: CDR1 GTSNPN, CDR2 SVGIG (reference sequence). The CDR3 has 12 residues. The ends were cut back, 0 bases at V and 2 bases at J, with 5 bases in the middle. The full variable domain, in which reference TRBV30 and TRBJ2-7 provide the parts outside the CDR3, is SQTIHQWPATLVQPVGSPLSLECTVEGTSNPNLYWYRQAAGRGLQLLFYSVGIGQISSEVPQNLSASRPQDRQFILSSKKLLLSDSGFYLCAWSVSTYEQYFGPGTRLTVT.

CDR3 protein: CASSLGGSGGPVDNEQFF. The CDR3 DNA reads TGCGCCAGCAGCTTGGGGGGCTCGGGAGGGCCTGTTGATAATGAGCAGTTCTTC. V usage is TRBV5-1 and J usage is TRBJ2-1; 8 bases line up with TRBD2. In germline, CDR1 is SGHRS, CDR2 YFSETQ. The trim removed 0 bases at V and 7 bases at J, leaving 15 bases unmatched. CDR3 length: 18 residues. Variable domain in full (rest from reference TRBV5-1 and TRBJ2-1): KAGVTQTPRYLIKTRGQQVTLSCSPISGHRSVSWYQQTPGQGLQFLFEYFSETQRNKGNFPGRFSGRQFSNSRSEMNVSTLELGDSALYLCASSLGGSGGPVDNEQFFGPGTRLTVL.

The CDR3 bases are TGCGCCAGCAGCCTTACCTGGGACTCAAGGAATGAGCAGTTCTTC. Translating it yields CASSLTWDSRNEQFF. The chain is built from TRBV4-1 and TRBJ2-1, with D tentatively TRBD2 (6 bases). The CDR3 covers 15 residues. Germline V gene sequence: CDR1 MGHRA, CDR2 YSYEKL. Trimming removed 4 bases at V and 7 bases at J, with 17 bases between.

The chain joins TRBV6-1 to TRBJ1-3; D remains unclear. V gave up 0 bases and J gave up 4 bases, with 4 bases separating them. Germline V gene data show CDR1 as MNHNS and CDR2 as SASEGT. This CDR3 is built from 13 residues. The CDR3 sequence is CASSEANGNTIYF. DNA for the CDR3: TGTGCCAGCAGTGAAGCAAACGGAAACACCATATATTTT.

V and J are TRBV5-1 and TRBJ2-5; 7 bases align to TRBD2. V lost 0 bases, J lost 5 bases, and 10 bases stayed unmatched. CDR1 SGHRS and CDR2 YFSETQ come from the germline V gene. The CDR3 sequence is 16 residues long. For the CDR3, the DNA is TGCGCCAGCAGCTTGGGCAACCGGGAGGCCCCGGAGACCCAGTACTTC. Protein product: CASSLGNREAPETQYF.

The V gene is TRBV11-2, the J gene TRBJ2-2; 8 bases agree with TRBD1. Unmatched junction bases numbered 7, after V lost 5 bases and J lost 5 bases. Germline V gene data show CDR1 as SGHAT and CDR2 as FQNNGV. The CDR3 is 15 residues long. In nucleotides, the CDR3 is TGTGCCAGCAGCCCAACAGGGGGACGGACCGGGGAGCTGTTTTTT. Translating gives CASSPTGGRTGELFF.

The chain couples TRBV9 to TRBJ1-2; D is ambiguous. CDR1 and CDR2 from the germline V gene are SGDLS and YYNGEE. V was cut by 3 bases and J by 2 bases, with 5 bases left in between. There are 12 residues in the CDR3. CDR3 coding DNA: TGTGCCAGCAGCGGGAGGAACTATGGCTACACCTTC. Amino acid sequence: CASSGRNYGYTF.

The rearrangement uses TRBV6-1 and TRBJ2-2; 7 nucleotides match TRBD1. This CDR3 contains 13 residues. The J segment lost 3 bases and the V segment lost 7 bases, leaving 2 bases of the junction unmatched. Germline CDR1 is MNHNS and CDR2 is SASEGT. CDR3 coding DNA: TGTGCCAGCATAGGGGGCCACACCGGGGAGCTGTTTTTT. Its translation is CASIGGHTGELFF.

This clone was detected only a few times. The genes are TRBV14 and TRBJ2-5; D remains unclear. CDR3 length: 11 amino acids. The V gene lost 3 bases and the J gene lost 5 bases, with 4 bases spanning the gap. Per the germline V gene, CDR1 is SGHDN and CDR2 is FVKESK. The CDR3 DNA reads TGTGCCAGCAGCCATTCTGAGACCCAGTACTTC. Translated: CASSHSETQYF.

This clone was picked up one time. The chain is built from TRBV11-2 and TRBJ2-1, with 7 bases aligning to TRBD2. The J segment lost 0 bases and the V segment lost 1 base, leaving 3 bases of the junction unmatched. Germline V gene data show CDR1 as SGHAT and CDR2 as FQNNGV. The CDR3 is 16 residues long. The chain's CDR3 is CASSLGGGNSYNEQFF. The CDR3 region has the DNA TGTGCCAGCAGCTTAGGGGGAGGGAACTCCTACAATGAGCAGTTCTTC.

The J gene is TRBJ2-7, the V gene TRBV11-2, with 10 bases matching TRBD2. Looked up from germline, CDR1 is SGHAT and CDR2 is FQNNGV. CDR3 length: 14 amino acids. Trimming at V came to 5 bases and at J to 5 bases, leaving 6 bases not matched to a gene. The CDR3 DNA follows: TGTGCCAGCAGCCCGCCTAGCGGGAGAAACGAGCAGTACTTC. Protein: CASSPPSGRNEQYF.

The J gene is TRBJ2-7, the V gene TRBV5-1; D uncertain. The CDR3 consists of 15 residues. V lost 0 bases, J lost 0 bases, and 10 bases lay in between. Per the germline V gene, CDR1 is SGHRS and CDR2 is YFSETQ. The CDR3 nucleotides are TGCGCCAGCAGCTTGGCCGGAACCAGCTCCTACGAGCAGTACTTC. Encoded protein: CASSLAGTSSYEQYF. The whole variable domain, remainder taken from reference TRBV5-1 and TRBJ2-7, is KAGVTQTPRYLIKTRGQQVTLSCSPISGHRSVSWYQQTPGQGLQFLFEYFSETQRNKGNFPGRFSGRQFSNSRSEMNVSTLELGDSALYLCASSLAGTSSYEQYFGPGTRLTVT.

The chain has TRBV2 and TRBJ2-1; unclear D gene. CDR3 size: 15 residues. Germline V gene lookup returns CDR1 SNHLY and CDR2 FYNNEI. Deletions cut 6 bases from V and 6 bases from J, with 18 bases between. CDR3 sequence (DNA): TGTGCCAGCAGGAGCGTTATCCCCACGGGCAATGAGCAGTTCTTC. Encoded protein: CASRSVIPTGNEQFF.

This clone was counted a few times. This chain uses TRBV27 with TRBJ1-1, with TRBD1 as a possible D gene (5 bases). The CDR3 length is 15 residues. CDR1 is MNHEY and CDR2 is SMNVEV in the germline V gene (reference sequence). The V end lost 5 bases, the J end lost 0 bases, and 13 bases lay between the germline ends. The DNA of the CDR3 is TGTGCCAGCAGTCCGCCGGGACGGATGAACACTGAAGCTTTCTTT. Protein product: CASSPPGRMNTEAFF.

The chain uses TRBV6-1 and TRBJ2-7, with D possibly TRBD1 on 5 matching bases. Germline CDR1 is MNHNS and CDR2 is SASEGT. The CDR3 is made up of 18 amino acids. Between the trimmed V and J ends, which lost 2 bases and 2 bases, there was a span of 22 bases. CDR3 DNA sequence: TGTGCCAGCAGTGAAATCGTAGAAGGGGTGGGTAGGGCCTACGAGCAGTACTTC. It translates to CASSEIVEGVGRAYEQYF.